Presented here are 16 T cell receptor beta chains from one specimen sequenced in a study of T cell responses to AZD1222 COVID-19 vaccine. Produced via immunoSEQ multiplex PCR; TCRdb's table is partial and in-frame only. The sample lists about 110,000 clones, roughly nine tenths seen once, with 3.1% in the top ten. Source: peripheral blood, taken on day 0 of MenACWY control vaccination. These receptors all stem from an adult in good health.

The J gene is TRBJ2-6, the V gene TRBV6-2 or TRBV6-3; D is perhaps TRBD1 or TRBD2 (5 bases each). Trimming left V 5 bases short and J 1 base short, with 12 bases between. The CDR3 spans 16 residues. Germline loops: CDR1 MNHEY, CDR2 SVGEGT. Here the CDR3 reads CASSEGRASGANVLTF. DNA of the CDR3: TGTGCCAGCAGTGAGGGACGCGCGTCTGGGGCCAACGTCCTGACTTTC.

The count of this clone is one. CDR3 in amino acids: CASSLWSNNSPLHF. CDR3 sequence (DNA): TGTGCCAGCAGTTTGTGGTCTAATAATTCACCCCTCCACTTT. V usage is TRBV28 and J usage is TRBJ1-6; D not resolved. The CDR3 loop spans 14 amino acids. CDR1 and CDR2 (germline): MDHEN, SYDVKM. Trimming left V 3 bases short and J 5 bases short, with 8 bases between.

The V gene is TRBV11-2, the J gene TRBJ2-7; tentatively, D is TRBD2 (6 bases). Deletions cut 3 bases from V and 0 bases from J, with 12 bases between. Germline lookup yields CDR1 SGHAT and CDR2 FQNNGV. This CDR3 spans 15 amino acids. The CDR3 spells CASSLEAGSSYEQYF. DNA for the CDR3: TGTGCCAGCAGCTTGGAAGCGGGTAGCTCCTACGAGCAGTACTTC.

The chain joins TRBV30 to TRBJ2-7; D assignment may be TRBD1 or TRBD2 (5 bases each). V lost 8 bases, J lost 5 bases, and 10 bases lay in between. CDR1 GTSNPN and CDR2 SVGIG come from the germline V gene (reference sequence). The CDR3 loop spans 10 amino acids. CDR3 residues: CAAGTNEQYF. CDR3 nucleotide sequence: TGTGCCGCCGGGACCAACGAGCAGTACTTC.

The V gene is TRBV6-1, the J gene TRBJ1-1, with D hard to call. The V gene lost 2 bases and the J gene lost 11 bases, with 12 bases spanning the gap. Germline values: CDR1 MNHNS, CDR2 SASEGT. This CDR3 comprises 12 residues. CDR3 DNA: TGTGCCAGCAGTGAATTTAGGTTTTTGGCTTTCTTT. Its protein is CASSEFRFLAFF.

This clone occurred once. The V gene is TRBV12-3 or TRBV12-4, the J gene TRBJ1-1; D is unclear. The CDR3 has 13 amino acids. Trimming took off 2 bases at V and 7 bases at J, with 11 bases between the two ends. This chain's CDR3 is CASSLSPAIEAFF. The CDR3 region has the DNA TGTGCCAGCAGTTTATCCCCTGCCATTGAAGCTTTCTTT.

This sequence joins TRBV19 and TRBJ2-1; 10 nucleotides line up with TRBD1. CDR3 length: 14 residues. Germline CDR1 LNHDA, CDR2 SQIVND (reference sequence). Trimming removed 9 bases from V and 7 bases from J; junction bases left unmatched: 9. The CDR3 DNA is TGTGCCAGCCAGCTCGGACAGGGGGGGAATGAGCAGTTCTTC. Protein sequence: CASQLGQGGNEQFF.

On this clone: Sequence at one end of the junction differs from germline and may be a read error. The genes are TRBV6-1 and TRBJ1-4, with no clear D. Germline V gene sequence: CDR1 MNHNS, CDR2 SASEGT. CDR3 length: 14 residues. CDR3 sequence: CASREGGGREKLFF. CDR3 nucleotide sequence: TGTGCCAGCAGGGAAGGTGGAGGGCGGGAAAAACTGTTTTTT.

The V gene is TRBV5-6, the J gene TRBJ2-1; 7 bases agree with TRBD2. Germline values: CDR1 SGHDT, CDR2 YYEEEE. The length of the CDR3 is 17 residues. V shed 3 bases and J 2 bases; nucleotides not matched to a gene: 11. In DNA form, the CDR3 reads TGTGCCAGCAGCTCGCTGGGGCGGGGGTCAGCCTACAATGAGCAGTTCTTC. This codes for CASSSLGRGSAYNEQFF.

V and J are TRBV19 and TRBJ1-1, with 9 nucleotides matching TRBD1. The CDR3 runs 15 residues. CDR1 is LNHDA and CDR2 is SQIVND in the germline V gene (reference sequence). V lost 2 bases and J lost 6; bases outside the gene matches: 7. In DNA, the CDR3 is TGTGCCAGTAGTATATTGACAGGGGGTTCCGCTGAAGCTTTCTTT. Translated: CASSILTGGSAEAFF.

This clone has just a few counts. This chain joins TRBV11-2 and TRBJ2-7; possibly TRBD1 for D (6 bases). From germline, CDR1 is SGHAT and CDR2 FQNNGV. Trimming cost V 0 bases and J 0 bases, with 9 bases left between them. There are 15 residues in the CDR3. CDR3 DNA sequence: TGTGCCAGCAGCTTAGATCTGGGACACTCCTACGAGCAGTACTTC. Its protein is CASSLDLGHSYEQYF.

A single count supports this clone. The chain carries TRBV2 and TRBJ2-1; D gene uncertain. Trimming cost V 6 bases and J 5 bases, with 14 bases left between them. CDR3 length: 14 amino acids. Germline CDR1 reads SNHLY; CDR2 reads FYNNEI. CDR3 in amino acids: CASRGGVLDNEQFF. In DNA form, the CDR3 reads TGTGCCAGCAGGGGTGGAGTGCTCGACAATGAGCAGTTCTTC.

The chain links TRBV30 to TRBJ1-5, with D possibly matching TRBD1 (6 bases). V shed 0 bases and J shed 0 bases, with 12 bases lying between them. CDR3 length: 16 residues. Germline-derived CDR1 and CDR2 are GTSNPN and SVGIG (reference sequence). CDR3 coding DNA: TGTGCCTGGAGTGTACCGGGGGGCTATAGCAATCAGCCCCAGCATTTT. It specifies CAWSVPGGYSNQPQHF.

The J gene is TRBJ1-4, the V gene TRBV9; 7 nucleotides align to TRBD1. Germline V gene data show CDR1 as SGDLS and CDR2 as YYNGEE. The V segment lost 0 bases and the J segment 6 bases; nucleotides outside the gene matches: 5. The CDR3 covers 15 residues. In DNA, the CDR3 is TGTGCCAGCAGCGTAGGAGGGGGCGGTGATGAAAAACTGTTTTTT. As protein: CASSVGGGGDEKLFF.

The chain has TRBV29-1 and TRBJ2-1, with 8 bases aligning to TRBD1. This CDR3 is built from 12 residues. The germline gives CDR1 SQVTM, CDR2 ANQGSEA. Trimming at V came to 7 bases and at J to 5 bases, leaving 4 bases not matched to a gene. The CDR3 nucleotides read TGCAGCGCCAGGGGGCCTAACAATGAGCAGTTCTTC. It codes for CSARGPNNEQFF.

This chain's CDR3 is CASSYSTVDYEQYF. CDR3 bases: TGTGCCAGCAGTTACTCAACCGTCGACTACGAGCAGTACTTC. This rearrangement joins TRBV6-5 to TRBJ2-7; D unresolved. This CDR3 is built from 14 residues. The V gene lost 0 bases and the J gene lost 3 bases, with 9 bases spanning the gap. The germline V gene has CDR1 MNHEY and CDR2 SVGAGI.